A single T cell receptor (beta chain) is shown here with its context. The antigen is undetermined. In the PCR, 60 Vbeta and 13 Jbeta primers were used. Assay: immunoSEQ multiplex PCR; the TCRdb copy retains only in-frame clones and omits some. The sample yields over 110,000 clones, approximately 82% seen once. This sample is drawn from a study of cytomegalovirus exposure and HLA in healthy donors. Study details: Genetic ancestry analysis placed 81% of the 300 to 400 donors that were genotyped in the Caucasian-associated cluster. Overall study findings and caveats: In vitro testing confirmed a few CMV-associated chains as specific for CMV antigens. A previous analysis found most TCR beta V segments productive roughly 87% or roughly 30% of the time. The study flagged roughly 160 TCR beta chains as cytomegalovirus-associated.

The CDR3 totals 17 residues. V was pared by 0 bases and J by 5 bases, with 17 bases between. From germline, CDR1 is MGHRA and CDR2 YSYEKL. This chain uses TRBV4-1 with TRBJ2-1; TRBD1 might be the D (6 bases). Sequencing input: PBMCs. The sequence was collected from a woman in her sixties in good health and CMV-seropositive. CDR3 sequence reads: CASSQDGDTQGHNEQFF. DNA for the CDR3: TGCGCCAGCAGCCAAGATGGGGACACCCAAGGCCACAATGAGCAGTTCTTC.